The 5 T cell receptor beta chains presented below share a single source sample, sequenced in a study of neurological immune-mediated disorders. TCRdb recomputed calls from the 5' RACE reads with MiXCR, one row per CDR3 protein. This repertoire shows about 43,000 distinct CDR3 sequences, roughly 13% found once; its top ten account for 1.3%. Sequences were obtained from PBMCs. All receptors come from a female donor in good health.

A remark on this clonotype: Given a much more abundant clone one base away, this may be a read error. The chain links TRBV12-3 or TRBV12-4 to TRBJ1-1; no definite D call. This CDR3 has 13 residues. As DNA, the CDR3 is TGTGCCAGCGGTTTAGAGGGTAGAACTGAAGCTTTCTTT. This sequence encodes CASGLEGRTEAFF.

On this clonotype: One end of the junction is discordant with germline, which a read error may explain. The chain has TRBV24-1 and TRBJ2-3; perhaps TRBD1 as D (6 bases). Germline CDR1 is KGHDR and CDR2 is SFDVKD. The CDR3 covers 15 residues. CDR3 nucleotides: TGTGCCACCATTGATCGACAGGTGGAAACATATGCGCAGTATTTT. This translates into CATIDRQVETYAQYF.

This clonotype was detected many times. V gene TRBV6-1 combines with J gene TRBJ1-1; possible D gene TRBD1, 6 bases. This CDR3 spans 13 amino acids. Trimming shortened V by 6 bases and J by 5 bases, and 13 bases separated the two germline ends. Germline V CDR1 and CDR2: MNHNS, SASEGT. The CDR3 region is CASSRTGKTEAFF. For the CDR3, the DNA is TGTGCCAGCAGCAGAACAGGGAAGACTGAAGCTTTCTTT.

This clonotype was seen only a few times. The chain uses TRBV12-3 or TRBV12-4 and TRBJ1-1; D not certain. The CDR3 is 15 residues long. With 5 bases removed from V and 1 base from J, the gap between germline ends came to 14 bases. Here the CDR3 DNA reads TGTGCCAGCAGTCCCATGGCAGCTCGGAACACTGAAGCTTTCTTT. Protein: CASSPMAARNTEAFF.

This clonotype was observed many times. This chain connects TRBV20-1 to TRBJ1-4; TRBD1 is a possible D gene (6 bases). CDR1 and CDR2 (germline): DFQATT, SNEGSKA (reference sequence). The CDR3 is made up of 16 amino acids. Trimming cost V 5 bases and J 3 bases, with 19 bases left between them. In DNA form, the CDR3 reads TGCAGTGCTGGACCCCAGGGGAGGTCGGCTAATGAAAAACTGTTTTTT. This translates into CSAGPQGRSANEKLFF.